The entry that follows covers one TCR beta chain sequence. The source of the sample is a study of cytomegalovirus exposure and HLA in healthy donors. Study overall: Approximately 80 million unique TCRs from HLA-typed donors were held in an early data release.

The V segment lost 4 bases and the J segment 12 bases; nucleotides outside the gene matches: 7. Germline V gene sequence: CDR1 SGHKS, CDR2 YYEKEE (reference sequence). The CDR3 has 12 residues. 13 Jbeta primers and 60 Vbeta primers were used for the PCR. The table came from immunoSEQ multiplex PCR; TCRdb's copy has only in-frame clones and leaves some out. The repertoire holds under 200,000 clones, with roughly 80% as singletons. The sequenced material came from PBMCs. This receptor was taken from a man in his forties in good health and CMV-seronegative. The chain carries TRBV5-5 and TRBJ2-1; 7 positions match TRBD1. Here the CDR3 reads CASSGEGGGQFF. CDR3 DNA: TGTGCCAGCAGCGGGGAAGGGGGCGGGCAGTTCTTC.